This T cell receptor (beta chain) was profiled in a study of blood T cell repertoires in COVID-19. Study overall: Some COVID-19 samples were acute and others convalescent; all came from the United States, Italy and Spain. PBMCs, B-cell-depleted T cells, or T cells were the source of the cDNA or gDNA that made up the material.

Original processing methods: Reference gene primer amplification in the assay estimated nucleated cell counts. TCRdb's copy holds only in-frame clones and misses some; the assay was immunoSEQ multiplex PCR. The D gene and trimming were derived from the DNA, and the V and J assignments and clone size from that table. Among some 66,000 clones listed, around 90% were seen once. The TCR was taken from a human donor in a cohort sampled during active COVID-19. The sequenced sample consisted of peripheral blood.

Written as DNA, the CDR3 is TGCGCCAGCGAGAGGATGCCAGGGGTTGGAGATACGCAGTATTTT. Translation: CASERMPGVGDTQYF. V usage is TRBV5-1 and J usage is TRBJ2-3; possibly TRBD1 for D (6 bases). V lost 7 bases and J lost 5, with 20 bases in between. Germline values: CDR1 SGHRS, CDR2 YFSETQ. This CDR3 spans 15 amino acids. Full variable domain (outside the CDR3, taken from reference TRBV5-1 and TRBJ2-3): KAGVTQTPRYLIKTRGQQVTLSCSPISGHRSVSWYQQTPGQGLQFLFEYFSETQRNKGNFPGRFSGRQFSNSRSEMNVSTLELGDSALYLCASERMPGVGDTQYFGPGTRLTVL.